The entry below gives a single T cell receptor (beta chain) sequence along with its context. As yet, its antigen is unknown. Trimming shortened V by 0 bases and J by 6 bases, and 14 bases separated the two germline ends. The CDR3 loop spans 15 amino acids. From germline, CDR1 is MNHEY and CDR2 SVGAGI. This entry belongs to a study of shared clonotypes between healthy human individuals. Study information: Per-donor plates numbered three CD4 naive, three CD4 memory, two CD8 naive and one CD8 memory. Whole-study results and caveats: In having few donors, the study represented limited genetic and exposure-history diversity.

Per the original methods: Owing to the provision of junction-only sequences devoid of quality scores by immunoSEQ, filtering differed. The assay was immunoSEQ multiplex PCR, and TCRdb's table has in-frame clones only and misses some. D and trimming come from the DNA, and the V and J calls and clone size come from that table. This table holds about 2.4 million clones, about 92% found once. Recent vaccinations or acute infections were absent in the healthy HIV-negative adult donors. V usage is TRBV6-5 and J usage is TRBJ2-5, with D unresolved. The clonotype was recovered from a man aged 18 to 35 in good health. The specimen was naive CD4+ T cells sorted from blood. Described subset: CD45RA+ positively selected. CDR3 DNA: TGTGCCAGCAGTTACTCTAAAGGCTGGTCAAAGACCCAGTACTTC. The encoded protein is CASSYSKGWSKTQYF.